The clone carrying this T cell receptor beta chain was seen a few times. The sample belongs to a study of blood T cell repertoires in COVID-19. This table comes from immunoSEQ multiplex PCR, and its TCRdb copy is limited to in-frame clones, with some not included. The sample shows about 280,000 clones, almost 85% of them seen only once. This clonotype was sampled from a man aged 45-65 years with active or convalescent COVID-19. Sequencing was performed on peripheral blood.

CDR3 protein: CASSIGPGNEQYF. CDR3 coding DNA: TGTGCCAGTAGTATAGGTCCAGGTAACGAGCAGTACTTC. The V gene is TRBV19, the J gene TRBJ2-7; D unclear. The germline V gene has CDR1 LNHDA and CDR2 SQIVND (reference sequence). V was cut by 1 base and J by 5 bases, with 9 bases left in between. The length of the CDR3 is 13 residues.